This passage covers 4 T cell receptor beta chains from one sample sequenced in a study of blood T cell repertoires in COVID-19. Profiling relied on immunoSEQ multiplex PCR, and the TCRdb table lists in-frame clones only, not all of them. This repertoire shows about 140,000 clones, around 89% found once; its top ten account for approximately 11%. Material: peripheral blood. These receptors were taken from a woman aged 80 or older with acute or convalescent COVID-19.

V is TRBV19 and J is TRBJ2-2, with D perhaps TRBD2 (5 bases). Germline CDR1 reads LNHDA; CDR2 reads SQIVND (reference sequence). V dropped 5 bases and J dropped 2 bases, with 15 bases sitting between them. The CDR3 is 16 amino acids. The CDR3 spells CASSLSPRGNTGELFF. CDR3 DNA: TGTGCCAGTAGTCTCTCCCCCCGGGGAAACACCGGGGAGCTGTTTTTT.

The V gene is TRBV2, the J gene TRBJ2-5, with D perhaps matching TRBD1 (6 bases). Germline CDR1 and CDR2: SNHLY and FYNNEI. The CDR3 is 13 residues long. Trimming removed 5 bases from V and 4 bases from J, with 11 bases in between. The CDR3 here is CASSFDRLETQYF. DNA for the CDR3: TGTGCCAGCAGTTTCGACAGGCTAGAGACCCAGTACTTC. The complete variable domain, with remaining parts taken from reference TRBV2 and TRBJ2-5, reads EPEVTQTPSHQVTQMGQEVILRCVPISNHLYFYWYRQILGQKVEFLVSFYNNEISEKSEIFDDQFSVERPDGSNFTLKIRSTKLEDSAMYFCASSFDRLETQYFGPGTRLLVL.

The sample holds a few counts of this clone. The V gene is TRBV18, the J gene TRBJ2-2; tentative D call: TRBD2 (5 bases). This CDR3 is built from 14 residues. Between the trimmed V and J ends, which lost 6 bases and 4 bases, there was a span of 12 bases. In germline, CDR1 is KGHSH, CDR2 LQKENI. In DNA form, the CDR3 reads TGTGCCAGCTCCCCCGGACTCACCACCGGGGAGCTGTTTTTT. It yields the protein CASSPGLTTGELFF. The variable domain in full, with the rest retrieved from reference TRBV18 and TRBJ2-2, is NAGVMQNPRHLVRRRGQEARLRCSPMKGHSHVYWYRQLPEEGLKFMVYLQKENIIDESGMPKERFSAEFPKEGPSILRIQQVVRGDSAAYFCASSPGLTTGELFFGEGSRLTVL.

A remark on this clone: Within the sample, other DNA sequences also encode this same CDR3. The rearrangement uses TRBV5-1 and TRBJ2-7; 10 positions match TRBD2. The V and J ends lost 4 bases and 4 bases, in that order; junction bases with no gene match: 5. The CDR3 extends over 14 amino acids. CDR1 is SGHRS and CDR2 is YFSETQ in the germline V gene. CDR3 bases: TGCGCCAGCAGCCCTAGCGGGGGCTCTTACGAGCAGTACTTC. Amino acids: CASSPSGGSYEQYF.